This T cell receptor (beta chain) is drawn from a study of blood T cell repertoires in COVID-19 (TCRdb year 2020). Background on the whole study: Collaborator samples came from the United States, Italy and Spain and covered acute and convalescent phases of COVID-19. The prospective study material was composed of cDNA or gDNA derived from T cells, B-cell-depleted T cells, or PBMCs. Deeply sampled blood TCRbeta repertoires from subjects exposed to, actively infected with, or recovered from COVID-19 were included in the dataset. The repertoires were made available in a free public database intended to serve as a resource for research on the immune response to SARS-CoV-2. Samples were obtained from the ongoing ImmuneRACE study (first 160 participants) and from about 1,300 subjects provided by 6 global collaborators. Nearly every sample came with metadata listing a de-identified subject ID, COVID-19 status, age in years and sex. Where available, HLA class I and class II types were taken from metadata supplied by the sample provider and were not determined by assay-based typing. The research as a whole found: Clinical and demographic metadata were provided uncurated, with the amount varying by source and participant.

This clone appeared a single time. Its specific antigen is unknown. Base qualities are not provided; no much larger clone lies one nucleotide away. TCRbeta CDR3 regions were amplified from genomic DNA using the immunoSEQ Assay, a bias-controlled multiplex PCR. The authors' pipeline ran thus. Within the assay, amplification of reference gene primers was used to estimate how many nucleated cells each sample contained. To quantify the absolute abundance of each unique TCRbeta CDR3 rearrangement, sequence reads were collapsed and filtered. Productive Simpson clonality was computed per sample as the square root of Simpson's diversity index over productive rearrangements. TCRdb took over this immuneACCESS table, retaining in-frame rearrangements with V and J assigned. Such tables are incomplete; in checked studies, under half of the missing clones stem from an unresolved V gene, and the remainder is unexplained. D and trimming were read from the DNA, whereas the V and J calls and clone size are those reported in that table. The sample table lists fewer than 50,000 clones, roughly 70% of them with a count of one. The top ten hold about three fifths of the sample.

Whole blood was collected in K2EDTA tubes by collaborating institutions according to the institutions' own protocols. For TCRbeta analysis, collaborators shipped samples in one of three forms: frozen whole blood, isolated PBMCs, or DNA extracted from either of those sample types. The sample comprised peripheral blood. This TCR was sampled from a man older than 75 with acute or convalescent COVID-19.

The sequenced DNA: TGCAGTGCCGAGAGGGTTGAGCAGTTCTTC. This yields the protein CSAERVEQFF. The chain links TRBV20-1 with TRBJ2-1; a weak D assignment points to TRBD2 (5 bases agree). The CDR3 runs 10 residues from the cysteine to the phenylalanine. The DNA shown is the 30-base CDR3, in frame from base 1. Relative to germline, V is 6 bases shorter and J is 9 bases shorter, with 9 bases between their ends. CDR1 is given as DFQATT and CDR2 as SNEGSKA, both from the germline V gene (reference sequence).